What follows are 22 T cell receptor beta chains derived from one specimen sequenced in a study of blood T cell repertoires in COVID-19. Repertoires were generated with immunoSEQ multiplex PCR, while TCRdb's copy carries only in-frame clones and drops some. The data hold around 300,000 clones, with 90% observed a single time. Sequencing was performed on PBMCs or T cells enriched from blood (not recorded which). The receptors shown here come from a woman younger than 35 with acute COVID-19.

The chain has TRBV28 and TRBJ2-7; TRBD1 agrees at 12 bases. This CDR3 has 18 residues. V shed 9 bases and J 0 bases; nucleotides not matched to a gene: 15. Looked up from germline, CDR1 is MDHEN and CDR2 is SYDVKM. DNA for the CDR3: TGTGCCAGTGGGACAGGGGGCCTCCCTTCAATGAGCTCCTACGAGCAGTACTTC. It translates to CASGTGGLPSMSSYEQYF. Supplemented by reference TRBV28 and TRBJ2-7, the full variable domain reads DVKVTQSSRYLVKRTGEKVFLECVQDMDHENMFWYRQDPGLGLRLIYFSYDVKMKEKGDIPEGYSVSREKKERFSLILESASTNQTSMYLCASGTGGLPSMSSYEQYFGPGTRLTVT.

This clone was observed a few times. J is TRBJ1-3 and V is TRBV11-1; 7 nucleotides match TRBD1. V was pared by 6 bases and J by 8 bases, with 7 bases of the junction left unmatched. CDR1 and CDR2 from the germline V gene are SGHAT and FQDESV (reference sequence). This CDR3 has 13 residues. CDR3 coding DNA: TGTGCCAGCAGTTTGGGACAGATGGACACCATATATTTT. This encodes CASSLGQMDTIYF.

This chain joins TRBV10-3 and TRBJ1-2; D gene ambiguous. Germline lookup yields CDR1 ENHRY and CDR2 SYGVKD. The CDR3 has 15 amino acids. Trimming took off 0 bases at V and 5 bases at J, with 13 bases between the two ends. CDR3 nucleotide sequence: TGTGCCATCAGTGAGTCCAGGCCCGCGGGGTATGGCTACACCTTC. Translated: CAISESRPAGYGYTF.

The chain has TRBV7-9 and TRBJ1-4; D is ambiguous. V lost 4 bases and J 8 bases, leaving 5 bases between the germline ends. CDR1 is SEHNR, CDR2 FQNEAQ, per germline (reference sequence). The length of the CDR3 is 11 residues. The CDR3 bases are TGTGCCAGCAGCTCCCAAGAAAAACTGTTTTTT. This gives the protein CASSSQEKLFF.

This clone was picked up one time. This rearrangement joins TRBV3-1 (or the pseudogene TRBV3-2) to TRBJ1-6; TRBD1 matches at 7 bases. The CDR3 extends over 20 amino acids. V trimming: 1 base; J trimming: 2 bases; junction bases outside the gene matches: 14. Per the germline V gene, CDR1 is LGHDT and CDR2 is YNNKEL (reference sequence). This CDR3 reads CASSQVSTGQKGTYNSPLHF. CDR3 coding DNA: TGTGCCAGCAGCCAAGTCTCGACGGGACAGAAAGGGACCTATAATTCACCCCTCCACTTT.

The chain combines TRBV7-9 with TRBJ2-2; possible D gene TRBD1, 6 bases. There are 18 residues in the CDR3. With 5 bases removed from V and 0 bases from J, the gap between germline ends came to 19 bases. Germline V gives CDR1 SEHNR, CDR2 FQNEAQ (reference sequence). The DNA of the CDR3 is TGTGCCAGCAGCCTCTTTGGACGCGGACAGTCGAACACCGGGGAGCTGTTTTTT. Translated, it gives CASSLFGRGQSNTGELFF.

The J gene is TRBJ2-2, the V gene TRBV5-1; 11 bases agree with TRBD2. The CDR3 length is 18 residues. Germline CDR1 is SGHRS and CDR2 is YFSETQ. V gave up 1 base and J gave up 5 bases; unmatched junction bases: 10. The CDR3 spells CASSLTLAGARGTGELFF. CDR3 nucleotide sequence: TGCGCCAGCAGCTTGACACTAGCGGGAGCCAGGGGGACCGGGGAGCTGTTTTTT.

V usage is TRBV28 and J usage is TRBJ1-1, with a weak D call TRBD1 (6 bases). Germline V lookup: CDR1 MDHEN, CDR2 SYDVKM. V lost 0 bases and J lost 0, with 14 bases in between. CDR3 length: 17 residues. This chain's CDR3 is CASSLWAGRDMNTEAFF. The CDR3 bases are TGTGCCAGCAGTTTATGGGCGGGGAGGGACATGAACACTGAAGCTTTCTTT. Full variable domain (outside the CDR3, taken from reference TRBV28 and TRBJ1-1): DVKVTQSSRYLVKRTGEKVFLECVQDMDHENMFWYRQDPGLGLRLIYFSYDVKMKEKGDIPEGYSVSREKKERFSLILESASTNQTSMYLCASSLWAGRDMNTEAFFGQGTRLTVV.

V gene TRBV24-1 combines with J gene TRBJ1-5, with D perhaps matching TRBD1 (5 bases). V was shortened by 10 bases and J by 3 bases, with 15 bases between the two germline ends. The CDR3 is 14 amino acids. Germline-derived CDR1 and CDR2 are KGHDR and SFDVKD. As DNA, the CDR3 is TGTGCCACGAGCAAAGGACACGACAATCAGCCCCAGCATTTT. Translated, it gives CATSKGHDNQPQHF.

The V and J genes are TRBV19 and TRBJ1-3; D perhaps matches TRBD1 (6 bases). The CDR3 has 19 residues. Germline V gene lookup returns CDR1 LNHDA and CDR2 SQIVND (reference sequence). V gave up 3 bases and J gave up 0 bases, with 21 bases separating them. The CDR3 protein is CASSMDSPGHLASGNTIYF. CDR3 DNA: TGTGCCAGTAGTATGGATTCCCCGGGACACCTCGCCTCTGGAAACACCATATATTTT. Full variable domain (rest looked up from reference TRBV19 and TRBJ1-3): DGGITQSPKYLFRKEGQNVTLSCEQNLNHDAMYWYRQDPGQGLRLIYYSQIVNDFQKGDIAEGYSVSREKKESFPLTVTSAQKNPTAFYLCASSMDSPGHLASGNTIYFGEGSWLTVV.

The CDR3 protein is CASSVGQDPAYEQYF. The CDR3 DNA reads TGTGCCAGCAGTGTCGGACAGGATCCTGCCTACGAGCAGTACTTC. The J gene is TRBJ2-7, the V gene TRBV9; 7 bases line up with TRBD1. The germline gives CDR1 SGDLS, CDR2 YYNGEE. J lost 2 bases, V lost 5 bases, and 10 bases had no gene match. This CDR3 spans 15 amino acids.

This clone was found once. The genes are TRBV5-1 and TRBJ2-7; TRBD2 matches at 12 bases. V lost 2 bases, J lost 10 bases, and 4 bases stayed unmatched. In germline, CDR1 is SGHRS, CDR2 YFSETQ. CDR3 size: 13 residues. The CDR3 sequence is CASSFLAGGGQYF. In nucleotides, the CDR3 is TGCGCCAGCAGCTTTCTAGCGGGAGGGGGTCAGTACTTC.

The J gene is TRBJ2-2, the V gene TRBV9; no definite D call. This CDR3 is built from 17 residues. Germline loops: CDR1 SGDLS, CDR2 YYNGEE. The V and J ends lost 0 bases and 1 base respectively, with 13 bases between them. The CDR3 sequence is CASSVEFQKWNTGELFF. For the CDR3, the DNA is TGTGCCAGCAGCGTAGAGTTTCAGAAATGGAACACCGGGGAGCTGTTTTTT.

This chain joins TRBV5-8 and TRBJ1-5; 7 bases map to TRBD1. The germline V gene has CDR1 SGHTS and CDR2 YDEGEE. V trimming: 4 bases; J trimming: 4 bases; junction bases outside the gene matches: 5. The CDR3 has 14 amino acids. This CDR3 is CASSPGQNNQPQHF. CDR3 nucleotides: TGTGCCAGCAGCCCGGGACAGAATAATCAGCCCCAGCATTTT.

The V gene is TRBV14, the J gene TRBJ2-3, with D possibly being TRBD2 (6 bases). Trimming stripped 6 bases from V and 0 bases from J, with 19 bases between. The CDR3 totals 17 residues. Germline lookup yields CDR1 SGHDN and CDR2 FVKESK. The CDR3 reads CASRQTRGLGSTDTQYF. CDR3 DNA: TGTGCCAGCAGGCAAACCCGGGGGTTAGGAAGCACAGATACGCAGTATTTT.

The chain recombines TRBV10-3 with TRBJ1-1; 7 bases match TRBD1. The CDR3 consists of 15 residues. The germline V gene encodes CDR1 ENHRY and CDR2 SYGVKD. After removal of 4 bases from V and 1 base from J, the junction contained 6 bases not matched to a gene. CDR3: CAISALEGANTEAFF. The CDR3 nucleotides are TGTGCCATCAGTGCCCTGGAGGGGGCGAACACTGAAGCTTTCTTT.

The chain links TRBV6-5 to TRBJ1-5; the D is unclear. V lost 4 bases and J 2 bases, leaving 6 bases between the germline ends. Germline loops: CDR1 MNHEY, CDR2 SVGAGI. The CDR3 consists of 13 residues. CDR3 nucleotide sequence: TGTGCCAGCAGTTCCGGGGGCAATCAGCCCCAGCATTTT. Its protein is CASSSGGNQPQHF.

The J gene is TRBJ2-5, the V gene TRBV11-3; D is possibly TRBD1 (6 bases). CDR1 and CDR2 (germline): SGHNT, YENEEA. This CDR3 region has 14 residues. V lost 5 bases and J 5 bases, leaving 15 bases between the germline ends. Written as DNA, the CDR3 is TGTGCCAGCAGCCCCCCAGGGGCACGGGAGACCCAGTACTTC. This encodes CASSPPGARETQYF.

The chain combines TRBV30 with TRBJ2-7; D is possibly TRBD2 (6 bases). Between the trimmed V and J ends, which lost 0 bases and 8 bases, there was a span of 20 bases. The germline V gene encodes CDR1 GTSNPN and CDR2 SVGIG (reference sequence). The CDR3 spans 15 residues. Here the CDR3 reads CAWSVVGGIEAQQYF. CDR3 sequence (DNA): TGTGCCTGGAGTGTTGTTGGAGGGATAGAGGCCCAGCAGTACTTC.

The chain joins TRBV19 to TRBJ2-7, with 8 nucleotides matching TRBD1. Germline values: CDR1 LNHDA, CDR2 SQIVND (reference sequence). After removal of 6 bases from V and 1 base from J, the junction contained 14 bases not matched to a gene. The CDR3 spans 17 residues. DNA of the CDR3: TGTGCCAGTAGCACAAGGACAGGGCGGGGAACTTCCTACGAGCAGTACTTC. The encoded protein is CASSTRTGRGTSYEQYF.

This clone appeared once. The chain links TRBV18 to TRBJ1-5; tentatively, D is TRBD1 (5 bases). With 5 bases removed from V and 11 bases from J, the gap between germline ends came to 16 bases. CDR1 KGHSH and CDR2 LQKENI come from the germline V gene. This CDR3 has 13 amino acids. CDR3 loop: CASSSGPSGAQHF. CDR3 nucleotides: TGTGCCAGCTCAAGTGGACCCTCGGGGGCCCAGCATTTT.

This chain links TRBV12-5 with TRBJ2-3; TRBD2 might be the D (5 bases). V was trimmed by 5 bases and J by 5 bases, leaving 23 bases between them. The CDR3 has 17 amino acids. Per germline, CDR1 LGHNT and CDR2 FRNRAP. The DNA of the CDR3 is TGTGCTAGTGGTCCGCCCCGGACTGGCCAGACTTTAGATACGCAGTATTTT. This gives the protein CASGPPRTGQTLDTQYF.